The clone carrying this T cell receptor (beta chain) occurred a few times. The V segment lost 6 bases and the J segment 4 bases; nucleotides outside the gene matches: 8. The CDR3 runs to 15 residues. The germline V gene has CDR1 MNHEY and CDR2 SVGAGI. This sample is part of a study of T cell changes during pregnancy in multiple sclerosis. TCRdb's table, derived via immunoSEQ multiplex PCR, lists solely in-frame clones and lacks some. The sample lists about 77,000 clones, approximately 91% occurring once. The clonotype was recovered from a female donor with multiple sclerosis, enrolled in a pregnancy study. This chain joins TRBV6-5 and TRBJ1-4; 7 bases line up with TRBD1. The sequencing used peripheral blood, collected before pregnancy. CDR3 protein: CASSPRGEVNEKLFF. CDR3 DNA sequence: TGTGCCAGCAGCCCCAGGGGGGAGGTTAATGAAAAACTGTTTTTT.